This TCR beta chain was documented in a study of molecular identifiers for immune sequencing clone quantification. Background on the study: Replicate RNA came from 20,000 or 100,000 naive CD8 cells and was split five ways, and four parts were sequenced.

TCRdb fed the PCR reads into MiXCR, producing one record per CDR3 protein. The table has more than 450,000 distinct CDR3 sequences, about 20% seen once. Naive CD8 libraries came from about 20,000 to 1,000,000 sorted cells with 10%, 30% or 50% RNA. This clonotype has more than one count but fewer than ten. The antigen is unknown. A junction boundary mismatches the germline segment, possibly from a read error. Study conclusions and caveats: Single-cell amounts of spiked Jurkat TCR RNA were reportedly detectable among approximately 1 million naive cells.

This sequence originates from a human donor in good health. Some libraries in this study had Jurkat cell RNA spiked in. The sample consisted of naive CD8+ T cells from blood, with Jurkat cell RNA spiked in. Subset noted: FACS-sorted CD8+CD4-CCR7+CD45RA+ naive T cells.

Here the CDR3 DNA reads TGTGCCAGCAGCTTGGGGGACATCAATGAGCAGTTCTTC. This translates into CASSLGDINEQFF. The rearrangement links TRBV5-3 to TRBJ2-1; TRBD1 might be the D (6 bases). TRBV5-3 is noted as an ORF with a role that remains uncertain. This CDR3 spans 13 amino acids.